These T cell receptor beta chains were read from a single sample in a study of OX40 agonist ivuxolimab in advanced cancers. Using immunoSEQ multiplex PCR, the repertoire was profiled, and TCRdb retains in-frame clones only, with some absent. The repertoire holds around 100,000 clones, around nine tenths seen once, with roughly 0.3% in the top ten. Here the sequenced sample was CD4+ or CD8+ T cells sorted from blood, taken in a trial of the OX40 agonist ivuxolimab. All receptors come from an adult with an advanced solid tumor such as melanoma, head and neck, liver or kidney cancer. CDR3s include the opening cysteine and the closing phenylalanine or tryptophan. D genes are given only for firm matches. A row's size may be missing; if present it is once, few, many or a size class.

TRBJ2-7 TRBV5-4 - TRBD2 TGTGCCAGCAGCCTAAAGACTAGCATCTACGAGCAGTACTTC CASSLKTSIYEQYF
TRBJ2-2 TRBV18 - - TGTGCCAGCTCACCAAACAGCTTGAACACCGGGGAGCTGTTTTTT CASSPNSLNTGELFF
TRBJ2-3 TRBV11-2 - TRBD2 TGTGCCAGCAGCTTTACGCCCCCTTCAACTAGCGGGAGCGAGGGTACGCAGTATTTT CASSFTPPSTSGSEGTQYF
TRBJ2-7 TRBV23-1 - TRBD2 TGCGCCAGCAGTCAACGAACTAGCGGGCTTTCCTACGAGCAGTACTTC CASSQRTSGLSYEQYF
TRBJ2-3 TRBV7-9 - TRBD1 TGTGCCAGCAGCTTAGCGGGACAGGGGTCGGATACGCAGTATTTT CASSLAGQGSDTQYF
TRBJ2-7 TRBV7-2 - TRBD2 TGTGCCAGCAGCCACCCCCAACGGGACTACTCCTACGAGCAGTACTTC CASSHPQRDYSYEQYF
TRBJ1-4 TRBV28 - - TGTGCCAGCAGTTACCCGGGCTCCTTAAGCGAAAAACTGTTTTTT CASSYPGSLSEKLFF
TRBJ2-1 TRBV7-3 - - TGTGCCAGCAGCTTCGAGAGCCATGAGCAGTTCTTC CASSFESHEQFF
TRBJ2-5 TRBV4-2 - - TGTGCCAGCAGCCAAGATGGGCGCCGGGACAGGGGGACTAGCGGGCAAGAGACCCAGTACTTC CASSQDGRRDRGTSGQETQYF
TRBJ2-5 TRBV2 - - TGTGCCAGCGAAAGGAGTGGGGTGCTCCAAGAGACCCAGTACTTC CASERSGVLQETQYF
TRBJ2-7 TRBV6-5 - TRBD1 TGTGCCAGCAAGACCGGGACAGGGGTCTACGAGCAGTACTTC CASKTGTGVYEQYF
TRBJ1-5 TRBV19 - - TGTGCCAGTAGTATAGGGGGGGCCCCAAATCAGCCCCAGCATTTT CASSIGGAPNQPQHF
TRBJ2-7 TRBV9 - - TGTGCCAGCAGCGTAACTGATGGGCGAAACTCCTACGAGCAGTACTTC CASSVTDGRNSYEQYF
TRBJ1-2 TRBV6-6 few - TGTGCCAGCAGTTACGCCGACAATGGCTACACCTTC CASSYADNGYTF
TRBJ2-3 TRBV9 once - TGTGCCAGCAGCCCTCCAGGAATGGCTGGGGATACGCAGTATTTT CASSPPGMAGDTQYF
TRBJ2-7 TRBV19 - TRBD1 TGTGCCAGTAGTCCAGAGACAGGGCACGAGCAGTACTTC CASSPETGHEQYF
TRBJ2-7 TRBV28 - - TGTGCCAGCAGTTTCTGGATAGGCCAAACATCCTACGAGCAGTACTTC CASSFWIGQTSYEQYF
TRBJ1-2 TRBV29-1 once - TGCAGCGTTGAAGAGGGGCGCGACTACACCTTC CSVEEGRDYTF
TRBJ1-1 TRBV2 many - TGTGCCAGCAGTGTAGTAGAGGGGACTGAAGCTTTCTTT CASSVVEGTEAFF
TRBJ2-1 TRBV18 - TRBD2 TGTGCCAGCTCACCCTCACTAGCGGGAGGGAGCTACAATGAGCAGTTCTTC CASSPSLAGGSYNEQFF
TRBJ2-5 TRBV4-3 - - TGCGCCAGCAGCCAGGACTTTGGAGAGACCCAGTACTTC CASSQDFGETQYF
TRBJ1-1 TRBV19 - - TGTGCCAGTAGGAACCGGGGCCCTGAAGCTTTCTTT CASRNRGPEAFF